A single sample is the source of the 7 T cell receptor beta chains below, sequenced in a study of naive and memory T cell subsets. Four PCR rounds used nested alpha and beta constant region primers plus the SP2 primer. TCRdb itself ran the UMI-ligation and nested PCR reads through MiXCR, one entry per CDR3 protein. The table records around 37,000 distinct CDR3 sequences, 9.5% to 12% of them present only once. The treatment was: skin biopsy from PPD injection site in Mantoux-positive individual. A UMI-containing oligonucleotide was joined by 3' ligation to the TCR cDNA template. This specimen consisted of skin, obtained from a tuberculin skin test site. These receptors were collected from an adult in good health.

The table lists this clonotype with many counts. This chain links TRBV7-8 with TRBJ2-2, with D unresolved. Germline V lookup: CDR1 SGHVS, CDR2 FQNEAQ. CDR3 length: 14 amino acids. Trimming stripped 2 bases from V and 5 bases from J, with 9 bases between. CDR3 region: CASSLRLETGELFF. The CDR3 bases are TGTGCCAGCAGCTTAAGGTTAGAGACCGGGGAGCTGTTTTTT.

This clonotype was seen ten or more times. The chain recombines TRBV20-1 with TRBJ2-2; D perhaps matches TRBD1 (6 bases). Germline V gene sequence: CDR1 DFQATT, CDR2 SNEGSKA (reference sequence). There are 14 residues in the CDR3. V lost 5 bases and J lost 6, with 16 bases in between. CDR3 region: CSAPWGQMSGELFF. The CDR3 DNA sequence: TGCAGTGCTCCTTGGGGGCAGATGTCCGGGGAGCTGTTTTTT.

Note on this clonotype: This may be a read error, as it is one base from a much larger clone. Lacking the conserved final phenylalanine or tryptophan, this CDR3 likely reflects a read error. The chain couples TRBV12-3 or TRBV12-4 to TRBJ2-7; 8 bases map to TRBD2. The CDR3 covers 15 residues. V lost 6 bases to trimming and J lost 0 bases; unmatched junction nucleotides: 7. This CDR3 is CASRISGTSSYEQYL. CDR3 bases: TGTGCCAGCAGGATTAGCGGGACCTCCTCCTACGAGCAGTACCTC.

In this sample, this clonotype turned up a few times. The chain employs TRBV28 and TRBJ2-7; TRBD1 agrees at 9 bases. The V segment lost 5 bases and the J segment 2 bases; nucleotides outside the gene matches: 4. CDR1 and CDR2 (germline): MDHEN, SYDVKM. CDR3 size: 14 residues. The CDR3 protein is CASSPRTGAYEQYF. The DNA for the CDR3 is TGTGCCAGCAGTCCCCGGACAGGGGCCTACGAGCAGTACTTC. Filled out from reference TRBV28 and TRBJ2-7, the complete variable domain reads DVKVTQSSRYLVKRTGEKVFLECVQDMDHENMFWYRQDPGLGLRLIYFSYDVKMKEKGDIPEGYSVSREKKERFSLILESASTNQTSMYLCASSPRTGAYEQYFGPGTRLTVT.

This clonotype occurred many times. The chain is built from TRBV6-1 and TRBJ2-7; no clear D. The CDR3 contains 14 residues. V dropped 1 base and J dropped 6 bases, with 13 bases sitting between them. CDR1 is MNHNS, CDR2 SASEGT, per germline. The CDR3 DNA sequence: TGTGCCAGCAGTGAAGTGCCTCACGTGGGCGAGCAGTACTTC. It yields the protein CASSEVPHVGEQYF.

The V call is TRBV20-1, the J call TRBJ1-5, with a possible D match to TRBD1 (6 bases). Per the germline V gene, CDR1 is DFQATT and CDR2 is SNEGSKA (reference sequence). The length of the CDR3 is 14 residues. V shed 6 bases and J shed 3 bases, with 15 bases lying between them. The CDR3 loop reads CSAPGRGDNQPQHF. CDR3 nucleotide sequence: TGCAGTGCCCCCGGCAGGGGAGACAATCAGCCCCAGCATTTT.

Many counts were recorded for this clonotype. The CDR3 DNA sequence: TGTGCCAGCAGTTTAGCGGAGTCCTACGAGCAGTACTTC. Encoded protein: CASSLAESYEQYF. This rearrangement joins TRBV2 to TRBJ2-7; TRBD2 might be the D (6 bases). Germline V gene data show CDR1 as SNHLY and CDR2 as FYNNEI. The V and J ends lost 5 bases and 1 base respectively, with 9 bases between them. This CDR3 region has 13 residues.